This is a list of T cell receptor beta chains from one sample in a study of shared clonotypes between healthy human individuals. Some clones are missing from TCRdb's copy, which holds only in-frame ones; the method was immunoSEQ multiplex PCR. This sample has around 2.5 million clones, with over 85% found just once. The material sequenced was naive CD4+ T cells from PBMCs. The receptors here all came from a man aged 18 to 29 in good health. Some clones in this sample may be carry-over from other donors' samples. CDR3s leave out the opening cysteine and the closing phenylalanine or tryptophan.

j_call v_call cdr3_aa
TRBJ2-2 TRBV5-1 ASSPRSDTGELF
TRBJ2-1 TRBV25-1 ASRLGQGYDEQF
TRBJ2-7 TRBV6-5 ASSPPGKPYEQY
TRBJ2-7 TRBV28 ASSTGTVVVGEQY
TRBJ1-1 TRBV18 ASSQGLNTEAF
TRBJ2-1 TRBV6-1 ASSPMRVSSAEQF
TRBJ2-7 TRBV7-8 ASSGDRGRRSYEQY
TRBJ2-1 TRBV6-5 ASSYNRVIGEQF
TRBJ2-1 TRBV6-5 ASSYARAREAPQF
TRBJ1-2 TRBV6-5 ASSYSDGRGYT
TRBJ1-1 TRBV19 AARTGQNTEAF
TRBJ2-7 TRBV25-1 ASSEQTASYEQY
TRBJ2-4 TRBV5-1 ASSLAGTGAGQNIQY
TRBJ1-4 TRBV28 ASSSGGLGEKLF
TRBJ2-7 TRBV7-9 ASSLVRSAGGYEQY
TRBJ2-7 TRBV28 ASGGHSSYEQY
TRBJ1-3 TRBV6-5 ASRPGLIGNTIY
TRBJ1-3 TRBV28 ASSFLFPDGNTIY
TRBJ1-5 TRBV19 ASNEGARPYSNQPQH
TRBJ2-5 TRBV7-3 ASSILGSSASGSETQY
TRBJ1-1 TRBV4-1 ASSPQEGTEAF
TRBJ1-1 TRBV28 ASSGRDRVMNTEAF
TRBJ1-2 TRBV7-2 ASSFRPGEYGYT
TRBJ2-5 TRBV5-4 ASSFEDGEETQY
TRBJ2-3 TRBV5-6 ASSLDYVTKRADTQY
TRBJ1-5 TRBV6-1 ASRRRNNQPQH
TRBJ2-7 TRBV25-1 ASSGLGFYYEQY
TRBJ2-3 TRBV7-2 ASSFLGVPDTQY
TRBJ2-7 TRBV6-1 ASTTRGKSPYEQY
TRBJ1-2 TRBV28 ASSFRGGEGYT
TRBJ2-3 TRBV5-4 ASSSYQDTQY
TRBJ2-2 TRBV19 ASSISGGNTGELF
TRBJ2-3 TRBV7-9 ASSLAGVGDTQY
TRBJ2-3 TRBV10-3 AISGSLGRLSTDTQY
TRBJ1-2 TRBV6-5 ASSYSRGTEHGYT
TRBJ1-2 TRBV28 ASSSPGQEYGYT
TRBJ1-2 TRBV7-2 ASSLKPGNGYT
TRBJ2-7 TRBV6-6 ASTRVTGGTYEQY
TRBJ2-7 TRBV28 ASSGGFYEQY
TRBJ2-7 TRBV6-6 ASRRRDIYEQY
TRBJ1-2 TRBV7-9 ASSPPGTDYGYT
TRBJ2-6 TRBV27 ASSLDRVANVLT
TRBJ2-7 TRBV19 ASSIGGLGSYEQY
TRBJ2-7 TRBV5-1 ASSLELAGNYEQY
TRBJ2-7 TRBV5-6 ASSLSFPSEQY
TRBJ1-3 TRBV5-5 ASSLIGGPGNTIY
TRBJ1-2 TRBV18 ASSGGQNYGYT
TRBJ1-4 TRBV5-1 ASSLETVEKLF
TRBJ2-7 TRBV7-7 ASSLATRSPGHEQY
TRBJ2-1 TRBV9 ASSVAGVYNEQF
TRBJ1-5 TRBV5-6 ASSFSPNQPQH
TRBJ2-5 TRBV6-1 ASREGAGGSSTQY
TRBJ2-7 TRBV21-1 ASSKVGLPGHDNYEQY
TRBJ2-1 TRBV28 ASSWGSGLAGGPF
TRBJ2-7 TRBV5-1 ASSLGSGTGRHPSYEQY
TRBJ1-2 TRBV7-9 ASSPRWDRGDYGYT
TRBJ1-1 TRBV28 ASRTTPGTLQNTEAF